This T cell receptor (beta chain) stems from a study of CD8+CD57+ T cells in acquired aplastic anemia. Across the study: Average DNA yield from sorted CD4+ and CD8+ cells was 3.2 ug. Study-wide points: Comparison of patients with controls identified approximately 28 shared CD8+ CDR3 sequences.

Genomic DNA acted as the template from which TCR beta VDJ combination and CDR3 sequence profiling were carried out. MiXCR, applied by TCRdb to the reads, yields one record per CDR3 protein. This table holds roughly 290,000 distinct CDR3 sequences, under 65% found once. It was patients with CD8+CD57+ cell expansion by flow cytometry who were chosen for sequencing. Germline lookup yields CDR1 SGHRS and CDR2 YFSETQ. CDR3 length: 15 residues. Between the trimmed V and J ends, which lost 1 base and 12 bases, there was a span of 20 bases. At least ten counts were recorded for this clonotype. Its antigen remains unknown.

The sequence derives from a human donor with aplastic anemia. The chain uses TRBV5-1 and TRBJ2-1; the D gene is possibly TRBD1 (6 bases). The material sequenced was sorted CD4+, CD8+, or CD8+CD57+ T cells (not recorded which) from PBMCs. Written as DNA, the CDR3 is TGCGCCAGCAGCTTGAATGGGGGCCAGTCCGTGGTGCAGTTCTTC. Amino acid sequence: CASSLNGGQSVVQFF.